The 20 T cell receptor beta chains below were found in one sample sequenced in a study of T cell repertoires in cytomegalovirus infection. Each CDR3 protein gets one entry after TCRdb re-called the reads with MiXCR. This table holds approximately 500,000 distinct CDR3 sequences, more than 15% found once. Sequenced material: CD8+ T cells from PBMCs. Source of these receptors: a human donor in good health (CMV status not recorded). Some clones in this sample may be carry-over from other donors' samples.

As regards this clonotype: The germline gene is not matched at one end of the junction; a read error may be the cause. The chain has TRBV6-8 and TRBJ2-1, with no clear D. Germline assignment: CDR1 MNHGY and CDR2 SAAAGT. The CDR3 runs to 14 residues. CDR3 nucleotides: TGTGCCAGCAGTTACTCAGACCCAGTCGATGAGCGGTTCTTC. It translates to CASSYSDPVDERFF.

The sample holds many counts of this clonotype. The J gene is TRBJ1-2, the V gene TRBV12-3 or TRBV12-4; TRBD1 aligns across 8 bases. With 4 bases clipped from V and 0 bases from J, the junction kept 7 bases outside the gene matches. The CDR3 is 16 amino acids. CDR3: CASSYGTGLPNYGYTF. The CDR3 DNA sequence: TGTGCCAGCAGTTACGGGACAGGCCTGCCTAACTATGGCTACACCTTC.

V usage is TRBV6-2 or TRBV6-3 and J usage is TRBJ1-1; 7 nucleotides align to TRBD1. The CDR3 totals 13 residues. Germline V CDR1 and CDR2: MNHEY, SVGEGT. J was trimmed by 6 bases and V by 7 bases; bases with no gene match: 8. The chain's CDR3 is CASTTGQGAEAFF. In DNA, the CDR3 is TGTGCCAGCACCACGGGGCAGGGGGCTGAAGCTTTCTTT.

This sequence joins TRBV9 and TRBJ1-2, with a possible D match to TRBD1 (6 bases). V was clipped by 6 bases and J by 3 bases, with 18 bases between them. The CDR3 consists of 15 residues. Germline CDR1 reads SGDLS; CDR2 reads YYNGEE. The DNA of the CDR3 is TGTGCCAGCACCTCAGAAGGGGGTAGGCACTATGGCTACACCTTC. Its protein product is CASTSEGGRHYGYTF.

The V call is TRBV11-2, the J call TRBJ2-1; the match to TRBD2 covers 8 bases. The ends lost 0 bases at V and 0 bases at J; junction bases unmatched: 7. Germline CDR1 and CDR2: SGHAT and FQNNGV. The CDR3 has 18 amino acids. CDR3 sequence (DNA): TGTGCCAGCAGCTTAGAACTACTAGCGGACCCCTCCTACAATGAGCAGTTCTTC. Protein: CASSLELLADPSYNEQFF. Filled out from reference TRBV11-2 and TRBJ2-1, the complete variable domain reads EAGVAQSPRYKIIEKRQSVAFWCNPISGHATLYWYQQILGQGPKLLIQFQNNGVVDDSQLPKDRFSAERLKGVDSTLKIQPAKLEDSAVYLCASSLELLADPSYNEQFFGPGTRLTVL.

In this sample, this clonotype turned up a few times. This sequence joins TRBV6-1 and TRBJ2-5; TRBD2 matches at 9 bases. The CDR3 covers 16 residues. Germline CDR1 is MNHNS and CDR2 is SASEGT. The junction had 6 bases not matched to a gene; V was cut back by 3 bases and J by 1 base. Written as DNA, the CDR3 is TGTGCCAGCAGTGAGTTGGTAGCGGGGGCCCAAGAGACCCAGTACTTC. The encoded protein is CASSELVAGAQETQYF.

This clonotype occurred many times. The CDR3 DNA reads as TGTGCCAGCAGTTTAGCTGGGACGGCGGCGAAGACCCAGTACTTC. It translates to CASSLAGTAAKTQYF. The gene calls are TRBV27 and TRBJ2-5; D is possibly TRBD1 or TRBD2 (5 bases each). Trimming cost V 2 bases and J 6 bases, with 16 bases left between them. CDR1 is MNHEY and CDR2 is SMNVEV in the germline V gene (reference sequence). This CDR3 region has 15 residues.

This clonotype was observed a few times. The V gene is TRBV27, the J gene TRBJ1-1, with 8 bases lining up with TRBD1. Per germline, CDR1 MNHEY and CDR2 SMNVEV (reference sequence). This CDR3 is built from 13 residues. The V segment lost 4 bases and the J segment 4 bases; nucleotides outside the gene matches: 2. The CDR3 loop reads CASSSGGVTEAFF. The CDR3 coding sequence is TGTGCCAGCAGTTCAGGGGGCGTCACTGAAGCTTTCTTT.

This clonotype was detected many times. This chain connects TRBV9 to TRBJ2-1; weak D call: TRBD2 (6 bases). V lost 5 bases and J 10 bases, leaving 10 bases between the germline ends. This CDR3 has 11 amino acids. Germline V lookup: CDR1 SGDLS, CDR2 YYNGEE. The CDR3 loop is CASSLGREQFF. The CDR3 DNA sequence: TGTGCCAGCAGTTTAGGGAGGGAGCAGTTCTTC.

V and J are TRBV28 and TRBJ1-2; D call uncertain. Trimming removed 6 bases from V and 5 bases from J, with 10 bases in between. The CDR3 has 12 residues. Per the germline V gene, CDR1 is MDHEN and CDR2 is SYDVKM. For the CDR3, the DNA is TGTGCCAGCAGCGACCTAGCGTATGGCTACACCTTC. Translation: CASSDLAYGYTF.

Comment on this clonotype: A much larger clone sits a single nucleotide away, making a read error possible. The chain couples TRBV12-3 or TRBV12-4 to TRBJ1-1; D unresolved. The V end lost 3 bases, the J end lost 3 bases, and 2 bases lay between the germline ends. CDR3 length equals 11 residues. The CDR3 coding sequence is TGTGCCAGCAGTTTTTACACTGAAGCTTTCTTT. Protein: CASSFYTEAFF.

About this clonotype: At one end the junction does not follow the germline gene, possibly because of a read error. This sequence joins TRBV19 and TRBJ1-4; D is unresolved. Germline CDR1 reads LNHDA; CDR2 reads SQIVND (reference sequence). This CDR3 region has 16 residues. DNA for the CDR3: TGTGCCAGTAGTCCGCGGACGGGCGCAACTTATGAAAAACGGTTTTTT. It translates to CASSPRTGATYEKRFF. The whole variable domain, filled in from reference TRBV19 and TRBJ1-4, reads DGGITQSPKYLFRKEGQNVTLSCEQNLNHDAMYWYRQDPGQGLRLIYYSQIVNDFQKGDIAEGYSVSREKKESFPLTVTSAQKNPTAFYLCASSPRTGATYEKRFFGSGTQLSVL.

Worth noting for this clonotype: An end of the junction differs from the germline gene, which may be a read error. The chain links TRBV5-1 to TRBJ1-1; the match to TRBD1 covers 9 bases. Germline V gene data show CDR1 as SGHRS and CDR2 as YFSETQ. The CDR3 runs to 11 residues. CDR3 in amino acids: CASSRDRERRF. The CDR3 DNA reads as TGCGCCAGCAGCCGGGACAGGGAGAGACGCTTT. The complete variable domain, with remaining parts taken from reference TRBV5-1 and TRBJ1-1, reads KAGVTQTPRYLIKTRGQQVTLSCSPISGHRSVSWYQQTPGQGLQFLFEYFSETQRNKGNFPGRFSGRQFSNSRSEMNVSTLELGDSALYLCASSRDRERRFGQGTRLTVV.

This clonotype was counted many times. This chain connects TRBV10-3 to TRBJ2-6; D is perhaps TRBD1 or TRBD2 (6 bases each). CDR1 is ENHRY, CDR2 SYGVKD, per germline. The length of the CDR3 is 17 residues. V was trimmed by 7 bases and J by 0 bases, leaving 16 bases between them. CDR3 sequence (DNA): TGTGCCATCATGGAGTGGGGGGCCTCCTCTGGGGCCAACGTCCTGACTTTC. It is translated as CAIMEWGASSGANVLTF.

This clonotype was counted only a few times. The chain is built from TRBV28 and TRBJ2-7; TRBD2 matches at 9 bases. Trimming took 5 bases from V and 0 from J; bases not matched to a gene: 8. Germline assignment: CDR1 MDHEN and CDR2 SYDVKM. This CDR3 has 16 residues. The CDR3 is CASSPLAGASSYEQYF. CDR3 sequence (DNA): TGTGCCAGCAGTCCCTTAGCGGGGGCGAGCTCCTACGAGCAGTACTTC.

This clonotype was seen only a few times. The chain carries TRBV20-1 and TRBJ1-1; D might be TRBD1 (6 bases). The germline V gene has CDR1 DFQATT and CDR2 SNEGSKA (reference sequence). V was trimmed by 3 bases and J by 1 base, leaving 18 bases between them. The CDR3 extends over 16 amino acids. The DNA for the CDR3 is TGCAGTGCTAGGGGGGCGGGGGGCGCGAGGAACACTGAAGCTTTCTTT. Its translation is CSARGAGGARNTEAFF.

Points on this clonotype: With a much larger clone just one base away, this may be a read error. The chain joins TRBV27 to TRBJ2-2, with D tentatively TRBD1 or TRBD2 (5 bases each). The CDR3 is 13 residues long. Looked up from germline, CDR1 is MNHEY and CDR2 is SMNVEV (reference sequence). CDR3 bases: TGTGCCAGCAGTTTATCCAATTTAGGGGAGCGGTTTTTT. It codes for CASSLSNLGERFF.

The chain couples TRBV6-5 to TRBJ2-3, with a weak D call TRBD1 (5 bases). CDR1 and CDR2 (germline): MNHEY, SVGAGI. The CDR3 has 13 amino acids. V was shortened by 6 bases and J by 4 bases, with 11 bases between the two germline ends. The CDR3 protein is CASSPGHPDTQYF. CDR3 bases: TGTGCCAGCAGCCCTGGACACCCAGATACGCAGTATTTT.

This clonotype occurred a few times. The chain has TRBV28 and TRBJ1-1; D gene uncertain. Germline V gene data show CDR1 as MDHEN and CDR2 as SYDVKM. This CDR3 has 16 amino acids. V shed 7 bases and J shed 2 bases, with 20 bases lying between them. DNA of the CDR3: TGTGCCAGCAAAATCCCTCTGGGAATTCGAAACACTGAAGCTTTCTTT. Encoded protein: CASKIPLGIRNTEAFF.

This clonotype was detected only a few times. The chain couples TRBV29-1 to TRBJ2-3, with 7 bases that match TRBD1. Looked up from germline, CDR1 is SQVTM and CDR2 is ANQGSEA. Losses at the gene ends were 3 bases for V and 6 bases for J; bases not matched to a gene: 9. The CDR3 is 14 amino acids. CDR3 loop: CSVDGPAGGDTQYF. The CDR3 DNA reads TGCAGCGTTGACGGCCCAGCAGGGGGTGATACGCAGTATTTT.